This T cell receptor beta chain was sequenced in a study of T cell clonality in common variable immunodeficiency. General study results and limits: Fewer deletions and N-nucleotide insertions were reportedly seen in common variable immunodeficiency TCR beta sequences. Shared TCRbeta clones were fewer between CVID subjects than controls.

A note on this clone: The antigen is not known. The read comes to an end 3 residues before the CDR3 does, leaving the germline J gene to fill in the end.

Reduced serum IgG, IgA and/or IgM plus specific antibody deficiency defined CVID. The CDR3 sequence is 14 residues long. The V and J ends lost 3 bases and 3 bases, in that order; junction bases with no gene match: 2. Germline CDR1 SGHTA, CDR2 FQGNSA. This table comes from immunoSEQ multiplex PCR, and its TCRdb copy is limited to in-frame clones, with some not included. The sample was found to contain about 31,000 clones, and every one recurs. The sample taken for sequencing was peripheral blood mononuclear cells. The chain joins TRBV7-2 to TRBJ2-7, with 10 bases fitting TRBD2. This TCR came from a human donor with common variable immunodeficiency. The part of the CDR3 DNA that was read is TGTGCCAGCAGCTTCTTAGCGGGAGGCTACGAG. Translation: CASSFLAGGYE. The whole CDR3 protein is CASSFLAGGYEQYF. Variable domain in full (rest from reference TRBV7-2 and TRBJ2-7): GAGVSQSPSNKVTEKGKDVELRCDPISGHTALYWYRQSLGQGLEFLIYFQGNSAPDKSGLPSDRFSAERTGGSVSTLTIQRTQQEDSAVYLCASSFLAGGYEQYFGPGTRLTVT.